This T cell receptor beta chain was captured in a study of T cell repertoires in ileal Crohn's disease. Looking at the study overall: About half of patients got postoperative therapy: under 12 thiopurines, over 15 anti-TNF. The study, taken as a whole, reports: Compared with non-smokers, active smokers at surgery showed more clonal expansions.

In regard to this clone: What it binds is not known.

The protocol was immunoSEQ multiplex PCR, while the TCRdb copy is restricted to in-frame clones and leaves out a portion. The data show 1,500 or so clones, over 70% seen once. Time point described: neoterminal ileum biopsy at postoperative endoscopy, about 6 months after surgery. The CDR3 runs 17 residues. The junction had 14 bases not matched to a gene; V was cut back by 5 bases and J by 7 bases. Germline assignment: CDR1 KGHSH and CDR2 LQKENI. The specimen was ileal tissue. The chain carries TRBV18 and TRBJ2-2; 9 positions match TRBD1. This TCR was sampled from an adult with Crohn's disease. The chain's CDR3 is CASSSLRDREVGGELFF. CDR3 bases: TGTGCCAGCTCATCTCTCCGGGACAGGGAGGTTGGCGGGGAGCTGTTTTTT.